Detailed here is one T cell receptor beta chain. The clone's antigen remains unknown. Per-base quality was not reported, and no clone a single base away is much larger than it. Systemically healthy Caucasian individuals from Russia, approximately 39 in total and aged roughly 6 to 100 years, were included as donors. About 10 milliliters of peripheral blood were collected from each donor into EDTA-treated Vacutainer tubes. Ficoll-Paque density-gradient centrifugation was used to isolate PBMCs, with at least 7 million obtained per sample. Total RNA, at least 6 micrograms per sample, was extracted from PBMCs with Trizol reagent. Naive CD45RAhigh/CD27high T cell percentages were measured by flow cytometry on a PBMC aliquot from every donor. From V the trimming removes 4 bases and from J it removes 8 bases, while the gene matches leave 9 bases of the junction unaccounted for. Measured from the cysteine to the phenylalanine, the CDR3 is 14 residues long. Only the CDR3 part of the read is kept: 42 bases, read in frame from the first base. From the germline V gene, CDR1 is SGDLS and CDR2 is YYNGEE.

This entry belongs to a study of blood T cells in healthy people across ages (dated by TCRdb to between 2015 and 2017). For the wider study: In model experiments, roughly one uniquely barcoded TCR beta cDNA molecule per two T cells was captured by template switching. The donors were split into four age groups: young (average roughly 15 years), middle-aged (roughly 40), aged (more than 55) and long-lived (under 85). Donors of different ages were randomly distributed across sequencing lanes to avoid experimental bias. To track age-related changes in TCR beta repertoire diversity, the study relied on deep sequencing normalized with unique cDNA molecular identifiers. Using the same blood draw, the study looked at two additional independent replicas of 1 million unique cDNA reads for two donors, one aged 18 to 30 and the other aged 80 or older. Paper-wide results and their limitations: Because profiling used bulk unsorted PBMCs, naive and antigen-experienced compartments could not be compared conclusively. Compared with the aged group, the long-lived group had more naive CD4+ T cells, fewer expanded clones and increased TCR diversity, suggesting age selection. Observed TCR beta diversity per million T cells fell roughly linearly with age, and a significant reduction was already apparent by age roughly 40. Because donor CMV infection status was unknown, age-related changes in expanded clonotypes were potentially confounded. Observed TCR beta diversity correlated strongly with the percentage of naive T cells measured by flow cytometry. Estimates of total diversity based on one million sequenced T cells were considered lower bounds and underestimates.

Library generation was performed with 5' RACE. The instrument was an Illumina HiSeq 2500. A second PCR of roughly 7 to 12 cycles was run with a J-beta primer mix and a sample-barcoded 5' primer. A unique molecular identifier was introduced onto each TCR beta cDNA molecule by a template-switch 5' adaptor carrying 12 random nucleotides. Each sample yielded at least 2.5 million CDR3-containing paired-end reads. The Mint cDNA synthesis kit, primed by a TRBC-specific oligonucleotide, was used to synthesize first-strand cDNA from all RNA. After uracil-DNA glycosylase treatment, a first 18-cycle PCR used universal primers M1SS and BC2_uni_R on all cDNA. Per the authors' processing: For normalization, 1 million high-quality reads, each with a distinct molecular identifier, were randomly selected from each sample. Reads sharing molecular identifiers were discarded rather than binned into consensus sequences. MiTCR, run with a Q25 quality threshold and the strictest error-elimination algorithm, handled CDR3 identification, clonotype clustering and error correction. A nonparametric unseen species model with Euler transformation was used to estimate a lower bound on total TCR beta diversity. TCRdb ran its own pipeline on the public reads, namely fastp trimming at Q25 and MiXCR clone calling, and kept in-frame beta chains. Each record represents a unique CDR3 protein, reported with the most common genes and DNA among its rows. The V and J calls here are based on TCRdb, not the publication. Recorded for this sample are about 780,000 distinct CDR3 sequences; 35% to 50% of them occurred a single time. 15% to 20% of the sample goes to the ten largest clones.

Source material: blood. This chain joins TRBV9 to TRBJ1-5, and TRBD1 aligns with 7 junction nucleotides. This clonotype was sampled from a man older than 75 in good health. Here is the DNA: TGTGCCAGCAGCTCCGACAGGGTGGGAGAGCCCCAGCATTTT. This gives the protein CASSSDRVGEPQHF.